This TCR beta chain was captured in a study of blood T cell repertoires in COVID-19 (dated by TCRdb to the early 2020s). In the study overall: Samples covering the acute and convalescent phases of COVID-19 were provided by collaborators in the United States, Italy and Spain. The prospective study material was composed of cDNA or gDNA derived from T cells, B-cell-depleted T cells, or PBMCs. Deeply sampled blood TCRbeta repertoires from subjects exposed to, actively infected with, or recovered from COVID-19 were included in the dataset. A freely available public database, intended as a resource for researchers studying the immune response to SARS-CoV-2, is where the repertoires were released. The samples were drawn from the first 160 participants of the ongoing ImmuneRACE study and from some 1,300 subjects provided by 6 global collaborators. The sample metadata nearly always contained a de-identified subject ID, COVID-19 status, age in years and sex. Where available, HLA class I and class II types were taken from metadata supplied by the sample provider and were not determined by assay-based typing.

The table lists this clone with a count of one. Its antigen has not been determined. Nothing much larger sits one base from this clone, and base qualities are not available. At one collaborating source in Seattle, patients were enrolled during active infection and were followed longitudinally through the course of disease. Each collaborating institution followed its own protocols to collect whole blood in K2EDTA tubes. For TCRbeta analysis, collaborator samples were shipped as frozen whole blood, as isolated PBMCs, or as DNA extracted from either sample type. The paper as a whole reports these results and caveats: Clinical and demographic metadata were provided uncurated, with the amount varying by source and participant.

V loses 2 bases at its end and J loses 5 bases; junction bases beyond the gene matches: 6. According to the germline V gene (reference sequence), CDR1 reads LNHDA and CDR2 reads SQIVND. The CDR3 measures 15 amino acids from cysteine to phenylalanine. Just the 45-base CDR3 DNA is kept, in frame starting at base 1. The immunoSEQ Assay, a bias-controlled multiplex PCR, was used to amplify TCRbeta CDR3 regions from genomic DNA. The paper's processing steps were these. The number of nucleated cells in each sample was estimated by amplification of reference gene primers within the assay. Sequence reads were collapsed and filtered to measure the absolute abundance of every unique TCRbeta CDR3 rearrangement. For each sample, productive Simpson clonality was calculated as the square root of Simpson's diversity index over productive rearrangements. This immuneACCESS table, as held by TCRdb, lists in-frame sequences with V and J called but not all clones. Of the missing ones, under half trace to an unresolved V gene in checked studies; the others have no known cause. The D gene and trimming were derived from the DNA, and the V and J assignments and clone size from that table. The sample table shows 150,000 or so clones, and approximately 90% are seen once. 10% to 13% of the sample is in the top ten clones.

Source material: peripheral blood. Recombination connected TRBV19 to TRBJ1-1; 9 middle bases align to TRBD1. The clonotype was recovered from a woman between 65 and 79 years old with COVID-19, enrolled during active disease. The CDR3: CASSIIRDRETEAFF. The DNA sequence is given as TGTGCCAGTAGTATAATCCGGGACAGGGAAACTGAAGCTTTCTTT.